This T cell receptor beta chain is drawn from a study of breast tumors, draining lymph nodes, adjacent tissues. Study-wide results and caveats: Data fit most tumor T cells coming from lymph node, expanding in tumor. Tumor T cell lymph node origin was a supported hypothesis, not proven. Tumors had less TCR diversity than lymph nodes, more than nontumor tissue.

This clonotype was seen repeatedly, ten times or more. Its antigen remains unidentified. Breast cancer patients provided tissue from their axillary draining lymph nodes. Germline lookup yields CDR1 GTSNPN and CDR2 SVGIG (reference sequence). V gave up 2 bases and J gave up 6 bases; unmatched junction bases: 4. The CDR3 loop spans 14 amino acids. TCRdb re-called the multiplex PCR reads through MiXCR, storing one row per CDR3 protein. The sample has 150,000 or so distinct CDR3 sequences, around a third seen once; the top ten hold roughly 3.8%. This clonotype was obtained from a female donor with breast cancer. Some clones in this sample may be carry-over from other donors' samples. Sequencing was done on a sample of axillary lymph node tissue. The rearrangement links TRBV30 to TRBJ2-7, with 13 bases identical to TRBD2. The CDR3 protein is CAWSLTSGGAEQYF. The CDR3 bases are TGTGCCTGGAGTCTTACTAGCGGGGGGGCCGAGCAGTACTTC. Combining the CDR3 with reference TRBV30 and TRBJ2-7 gives the whole variable domain SQTIHQWPATLVQPVGSPLSLECTVEGTSNPNLYWYRQAAGRGLQLLFYSVGIGQISSEVPQNLSASRPQDRQFILSSKKLLLSDSGFYLCAWSLTSGGAEQYFGPGTRLTVT.